This TCR beta chain was sequenced in a study of OX40 agonist ivuxolimab in advanced cancers. Study-wide context: The mean age was approximately 60 years, ranging from 23 to 79, with around four fifths of participants male.

Only in-frame clones appear in the TCRdb table, and some are missing; sequencing was by immunoSEQ multiplex PCR. The table lists some 28,000 clones, roughly nine tenths of them singletons. CDR1 is PRHDT and CDR2 is FYEKMQ in the germline V gene (reference sequence). The CDR3 contains 14 residues. V was pared by 2 bases and J by 1 base, with 8 bases between. The V gene is TRBV13, the J gene TRBJ1-1, with D possibly being TRBD1 (5 bases). Sequencing used CD4+ or CD8+ T cells sorted from blood, obtained in a trial of the OX40 agonist ivuxolimab. This sequence was found in an adult with an advanced solid tumor such as melanoma, head and neck, liver or kidney cancer. This chain's CDR3 is CASSLQGQNTEAFF. DNA of the CDR3: TGTGCCAGCAGCTTACAAGGACAGAACACTGAAGCTTTCTTT.